These 11 T cell receptor beta chains were all obtained from the same sample, sequenced in a study of shared clonotypes between healthy human individuals. Only CD45RO-negative cells positively selected for CCR7 counted as naive CD8 cells, so terminally differentiated effector memory CD45RA+ cells were excluded. Sequencing was performed with immunoSEQ multiplex PCR; in TCRdb, only in-frame clones are kept and a portion is missing. This table holds roughly 2 million clones, over 85% found once. Sequenced sample: naive CD8+ T cells sorted from blood. The receptor set was obtained from a man between 18 and 29 years old in good health.

The chain combines TRBV10-1 with TRBJ2-3; 10 nucleotides match TRBD2. Germline assignment: CDR1 WNHNN and CDR2 SYGVQD (reference sequence). The CDR3 spans 15 residues. V shed 3 bases and J 5 bases; nucleotides not matched to a gene: 5. The CDR3 bases are TGCGCCAGCAGTGAAGGGACTAGCGTAAGAGATACGCAGTATTTT. Translated, it gives CASSEGTSVRDTQYF.

In regard to this clone: The same CDR3 also results from other DNA sequences found in this sample. The chain carries TRBV6-5 and TRBJ1-4; a weak D match, TRBD1 (5 bases). CDR3 length: 15 residues. Germline V gene data show CDR1 as MNHEY and CDR2 as SVGAGI. The germline V and J ends were trimmed by 2 bases and 0 bases, with 7 bases remaining between them. The CDR3 DNA reads TGTGCCAGCAGTTACGGGGGGGCAACTAATGAAAAACTGTTTTTT. Protein sequence: CASSYGGATNEKLFF.

CDR3 sequence (DNA): TGTGCCAGCAGCTTAGGTCCGGGGACAGATACGCAGTATTTT. This encodes CASSLGPGTDTQYF. The rearrangement links TRBV13 to TRBJ2-3; D may be TRBD2 (5 bases). The ends were cut back, 0 bases at V and 3 bases at J, with 7 bases in the middle. The CDR3 has 14 residues. Germline loops: CDR1 PRHDT, CDR2 FYEKMQ (reference sequence).

The chain recombines TRBV19 with TRBJ1-5; D might be TRBD1 (5 bases). V was clipped by 4 bases and J by 4 bases, with 11 bases between them. CDR3 size: 14 residues. The V gene's germline CDR1 is LNHDA and CDR2 SQIVND (reference sequence). The CDR3 DNA is TGTGCCAGTAGTACCCCCTGGGGGAATCAGCCCCAGCATTTT. Its translation is CASSTPWGNQPQHF.

CDR3 in DNA: TGTGCCAGCAGCCCGCAGGTAGCGGTGCCGCAGTATTTT. Protein sequence: CASSPQVAVPQYF. This chain connects TRBV13 to TRBJ2-3, with D perhaps TRBD2 (6 bases). The V and J ends lost 5 bases and 10 bases respectively, with 16 bases between them. Germline loops: CDR1 PRHDT, CDR2 FYEKMQ (reference sequence). The CDR3 is made up of 13 amino acids. Drawing the rest from reference TRBV13 and TRBJ2-3, the complete variable domain is AAGVIQSPRHLIKEKRETATLKCYPIPRHDTVYWYQQGPGQDPQFLISFYEKMQSDKGSIPDRFSAQQFSDYHSELNMSSLELGDSALYFCASSPQVAVPQYFGPGTRLTVL.

This sequence joins TRBV7-9 and TRBJ2-7, with D unresolved. The CDR3 is 15 residues long. The V gene lost 1 base and the J gene lost 0 bases, with 10 bases spanning the gap. In germline, CDR1 is SEHNR, CDR2 FQNEAQ (reference sequence). Here the CDR3 DNA reads TGTGCCAGCAGCTTAGATTCTGTTAGCTCCTACGAGCAGTACTTC. This sequence encodes CASSLDSVSSYEQYF.

The J gene is TRBJ2-5, the V gene TRBV4-1, with D maybe TRBD1 (6 bases). The V end was cut by 0 bases, the J end by 1 base, with 9 bases between. The CDR3 is 15 residues long. Germline V lookup: CDR1 MGHRA, CDR2 YSYEKL. CDR3 DNA: TGCGCCAGCAGCCAAGAACAGGGAATCCAAGAGACCCAGTACTTC. This codes for CASSQEQGIQETQYF.

The genes are TRBV7-9 and TRBJ2-5, with 7 nucleotides matching TRBD2. Unmatched junction bases numbered 12, after V lost 4 bases and J lost 4 bases. This CDR3 is 16 amino acids long. In germline, CDR1 is SEHNR, CDR2 FQNEAQ (reference sequence). The DNA for the CDR3 is TGTGCCAGCAGCTCTATGAGAGAACTAGCGATAGAGACCCAGTACTTC. Residues: CASSSMRELAIETQYF.

This clone was detected a few times. The V and J genes are TRBV13 and TRBJ1-1; 9 positions match TRBD1. Unmatched junction bases numbered 7, after V lost 5 bases and J lost 3 bases. The germline V gene encodes CDR1 PRHDT and CDR2 FYEKMQ (reference sequence). The CDR3 runs 15 residues. CDR3 protein: CASSAPGQGDTEAFF. The CDR3 DNA is TGTGCCAGCAGCGCTCCGGGACAGGGTGACACTGAAGCTTTCTTT.

The chain employs TRBV11-2 and TRBJ2-2; D assignment may be TRBD1 or TRBD2 (5 bases each). This CDR3 is built from 17 residues. Trimming pared 5 bases from V and 0 bases from J, leaving 16 bases between. The germline V gene has CDR1 SGHAT and CDR2 FQNNGV. DNA for the CDR3: TGTGCCAGCAGCCACCGTCTTCGGGGCCCGAACACCGGGGAGCTGTTTTTT. Translation gives CASSHRLRGPNTGELFF.

This clone was seen just once. The V and J genes are TRBV19 and TRBJ1-1; tentatively, D is TRBD1 (6 bases). V was pared by 10 bases and J by 3 bases, with 18 bases between. This CDR3 has 14 residues. The germline gives CDR1 LNHDA, CDR2 SQIVND (reference sequence). In DNA form, the CDR3 reads TGTGCCACCGTTAGCATACAGGGCTACACTGAAGCTTTCTTT. Residues: CATVSIQGYTEAFF. The complete variable domain, with remaining parts taken from reference TRBV19 and TRBJ1-1, reads DGGITQSPKYLFRKEGQNVTLSCEQNLNHDAMYWYRQDPGQGLRLIYYSQIVNDFQKGDIAEGYSVSREKKESFPLTVTSAQKNPTAFYLCATVSIQGYTEAFFGQGTRLTVV.